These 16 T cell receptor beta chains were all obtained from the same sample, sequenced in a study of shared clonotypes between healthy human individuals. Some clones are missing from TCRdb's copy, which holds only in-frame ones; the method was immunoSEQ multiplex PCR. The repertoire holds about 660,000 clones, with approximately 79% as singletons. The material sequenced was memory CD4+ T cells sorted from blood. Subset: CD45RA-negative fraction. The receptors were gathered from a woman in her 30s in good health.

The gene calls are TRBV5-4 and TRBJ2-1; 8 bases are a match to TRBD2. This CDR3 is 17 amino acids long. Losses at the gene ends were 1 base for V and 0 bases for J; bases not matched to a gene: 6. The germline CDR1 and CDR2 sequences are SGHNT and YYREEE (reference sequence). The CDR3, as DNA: TGTGCCAGCAGCTTGAGCAGCGGGGGTAGCTCCTACAATGAGCAGTTCTTC. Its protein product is CASSLSSGGSSYNEQFF.

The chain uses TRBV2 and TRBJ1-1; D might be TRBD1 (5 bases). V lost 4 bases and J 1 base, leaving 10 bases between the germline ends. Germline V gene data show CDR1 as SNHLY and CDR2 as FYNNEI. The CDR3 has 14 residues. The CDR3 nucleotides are TGTGCCAGCAGTGCGCGACAGAAGAACACTGAAGCTTTCTTT. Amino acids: CASSARQKNTEAFF. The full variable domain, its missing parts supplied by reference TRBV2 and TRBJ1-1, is EPEVTQTPSHQVTQMGQEVILRCVPISNHLYFYWYRQILGQKVEFLVSFYNNEISEKSEIFDDQFSVERPDGSNFTLKIRSTKLEDSAMYFCASSARQKNTEAFFGQGTRLTVV.

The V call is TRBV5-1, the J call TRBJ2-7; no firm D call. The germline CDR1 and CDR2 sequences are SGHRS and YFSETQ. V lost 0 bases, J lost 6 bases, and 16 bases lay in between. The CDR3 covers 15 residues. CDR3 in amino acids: CASSLGGQVSAEQYF. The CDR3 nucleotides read TGCGCCAGCAGCTTGGGAGGCCAGGTCTCCGCCGAGCAGTACTTC.

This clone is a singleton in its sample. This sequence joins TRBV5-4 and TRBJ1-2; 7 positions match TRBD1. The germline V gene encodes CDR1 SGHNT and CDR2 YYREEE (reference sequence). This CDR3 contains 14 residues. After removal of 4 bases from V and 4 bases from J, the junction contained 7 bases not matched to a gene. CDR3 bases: TGTGCCAGCAGCACAAAGACAGGGACCTATGGCTACACCTTC. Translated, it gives CASSTKTGTYGYTF.

CDR3 amino acids: CASSLDRGIYGYTF. CDR3 nucleotide sequence: TGCGCCAGCAGCTTGGACAGGGGAATTTATGGCTACACCTTC. V and J are TRBV5-1 and TRBJ1-2, with TRBD1 matching 7 bases. Germline values: CDR1 SGHRS, CDR2 YFSETQ. The V gene end was trimmed by 0 bases and the J gene end by 5 bases; junction bases not matched to a gene: 4. This CDR3 is 14 amino acids long.

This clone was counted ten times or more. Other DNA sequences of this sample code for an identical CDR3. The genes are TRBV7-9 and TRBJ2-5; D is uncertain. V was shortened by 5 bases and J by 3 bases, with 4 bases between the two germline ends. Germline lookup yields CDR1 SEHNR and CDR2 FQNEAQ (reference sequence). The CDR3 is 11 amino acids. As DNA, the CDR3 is TGTGCCAGCAGCATAAAAGAGACCCAGTACTTC. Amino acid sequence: CASSIKETQYF.

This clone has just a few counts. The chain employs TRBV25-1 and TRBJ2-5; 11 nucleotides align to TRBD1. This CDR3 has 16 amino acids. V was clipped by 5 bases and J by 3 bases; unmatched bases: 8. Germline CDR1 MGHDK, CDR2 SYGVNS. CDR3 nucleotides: TGTGCCAGCAGTTCCTGGGGACAGGGGGAAGAAGAGACCCAGTACTTC. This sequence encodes CASSSWGQGEEETQYF.

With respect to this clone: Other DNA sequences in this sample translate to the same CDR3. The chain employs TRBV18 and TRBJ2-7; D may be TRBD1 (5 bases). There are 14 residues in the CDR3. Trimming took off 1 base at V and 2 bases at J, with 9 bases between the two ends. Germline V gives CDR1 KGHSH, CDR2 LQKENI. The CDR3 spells CASSPRQGTYEQYF. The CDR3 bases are TGTGCCAGCTCACCACGGCAGGGTACCTACGAGCAGTACTTC.

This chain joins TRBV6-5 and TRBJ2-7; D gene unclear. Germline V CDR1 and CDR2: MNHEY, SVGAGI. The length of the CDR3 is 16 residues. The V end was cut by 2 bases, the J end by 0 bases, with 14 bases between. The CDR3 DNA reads TGTGCCAGCAGTTACCGCCGTCACTCGAGCTCCTACGAGCAGTACTTC. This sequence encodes CASSYRRHSSSYEQYF.

For the CDR3, the DNA is TGTGCCAGCTCACCAGGAGGGGACAATGGCTACACCTTC. This translates into CASSPGGDNGYTF. The genes are TRBV18 and TRBJ1-2; possible D gene TRBD1, 6 bases. V was shortened by 2 bases and J by 6 bases, with 10 bases between the two germline ends. This CDR3 has 13 amino acids. Germline V gene data show CDR1 as KGHSH and CDR2 as LQKENI. Full variable domain (remainder filled in from reference TRBV18 and TRBJ1-2): NAGVMQNPRHLVRRRGQEARLRCSPMKGHSHVYWYRQLPEEGLKFMVYLQKENIIDESGMPKERFSAEFPKEGPSILRIQQVVRGDSAAYFCASSPGGDNGYTFGSGTRLTVV.

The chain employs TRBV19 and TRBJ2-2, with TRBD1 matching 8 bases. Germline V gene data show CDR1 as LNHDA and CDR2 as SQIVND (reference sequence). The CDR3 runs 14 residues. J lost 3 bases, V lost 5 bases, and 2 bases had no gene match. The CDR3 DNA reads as TGTGCCAGTAGTCCGGACAGGGACACCGGGGAGCTGTTTTTT. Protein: CASSPDRDTGELFF.

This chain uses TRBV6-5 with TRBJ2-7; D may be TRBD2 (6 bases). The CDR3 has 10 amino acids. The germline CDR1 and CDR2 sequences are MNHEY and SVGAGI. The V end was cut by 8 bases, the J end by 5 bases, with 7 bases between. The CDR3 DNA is TGTGCCAGCGGCGGGGACGAGCAGTACTTC. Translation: CASGGDEQYF.

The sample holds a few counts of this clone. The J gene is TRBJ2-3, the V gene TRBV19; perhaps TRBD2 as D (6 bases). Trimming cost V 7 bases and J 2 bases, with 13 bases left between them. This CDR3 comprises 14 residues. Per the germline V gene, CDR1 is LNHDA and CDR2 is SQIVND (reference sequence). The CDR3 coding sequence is TGTGCCAGTAAACTGGCGGGAATCACAGATACGCAGTATTTT. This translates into CASKLAGITDTQYF. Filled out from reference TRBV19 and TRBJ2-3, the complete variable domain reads DGGITQSPKYLFRKEGQNVTLSCEQNLNHDAMYWYRQDPGQGLRLIYYSQIVNDFQKGDIAEGYSVSREKKESFPLTVTSAQKNPTAFYLCASKLAGITDTQYFGPGTRLTVL.

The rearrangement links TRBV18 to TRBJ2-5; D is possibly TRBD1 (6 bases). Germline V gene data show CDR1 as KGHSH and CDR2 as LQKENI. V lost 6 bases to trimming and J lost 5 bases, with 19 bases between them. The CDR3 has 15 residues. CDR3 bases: TGTGCCAGCTCGGGAAACCGGGACACCTTGGAGACCCAGTACTTC. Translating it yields CASSGNRDTLETQYF. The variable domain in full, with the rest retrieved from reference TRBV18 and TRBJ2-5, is NAGVMQNPRHLVRRRGQEARLRCSPMKGHSHVYWYRQLPEEGLKFMVYLQKENIIDESGMPKERFSAEFPKEGPSILRIQQVVRGDSAAYFCASSGNRDTLETQYFGPGTRLLVL.

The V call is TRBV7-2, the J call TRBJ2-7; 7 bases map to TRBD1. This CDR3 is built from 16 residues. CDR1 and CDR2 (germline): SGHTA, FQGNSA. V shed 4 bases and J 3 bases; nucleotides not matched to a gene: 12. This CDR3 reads CASSSQTGTAIYEQYF. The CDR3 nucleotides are TGTGCCAGCAGCTCCCAAACCGGGACAGCCATCTACGAGCAGTACTTC.

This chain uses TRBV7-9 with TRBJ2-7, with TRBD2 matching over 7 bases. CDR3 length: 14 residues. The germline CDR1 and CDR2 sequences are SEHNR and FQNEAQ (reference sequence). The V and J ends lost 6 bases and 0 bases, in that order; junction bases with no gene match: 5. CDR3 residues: CASRSSGNSYEQYF. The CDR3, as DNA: TGTGCCAGCAGGTCGAGCGGGAACTCCTACGAGCAGTACTTC. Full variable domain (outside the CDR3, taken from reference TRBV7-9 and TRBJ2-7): DTGVSQNPRHKITKRGQNVTFRCDPISEHNRLYWYRQTLGQGPEFLTYFQNEAQLEKSRLLSDRFSAERPKGSFSTLEIQRTEQGDSAMYLCASRSSGNSYEQYFGPGTRLTVT.